Shown below are 11 T cell receptor beta chains from a single sample sequenced in a study of cytomegalovirus exposure and HLA in healthy donors. The PCR was carried out with 60 Vbeta primers and 13 Jbeta primers. Generated by immunoSEQ multiplex PCR, the TCRdb table keeps only in-frame clones and is missing some. The table lists over 100,000 clones, approximately 78% of them singletons. The sample consisted of PBMCs. Every receptor here comes from a woman in her forties or fifties in good health and CMV-seropositive.

V is TRBV9 and J is TRBJ2-1; the match to TRBD2 covers 10 bases. Germline V gene lookup returns CDR1 SGDLS and CDR2 YYNGEE. The CDR3 covers 17 residues. After removal of 0 bases from V and 7 bases from J, the junction contained 10 bases not matched to a gene. The CDR3 spells CASSVGLAGALGNEQFF. The CDR3 DNA is TGTGCCAGCAGCGTAGGTCTAGCGGGAGCGTTAGGGAATGAGCAGTTCTTC.

The chain combines TRBV18 with TRBJ2-5; 9 nucleotides match TRBD2. The assigned J gene may be wrong: the sequence end matches TRBJ2-7 better. From germline, CDR1 is KGHSH and CDR2 LQKENI. The CDR3 has 15 residues. The CDR3 nucleotides read TGTGCCAGCTCACCCGCACTAGCGGGTACCTACGAGCAGTACTTC. Its translation: CASSPALAGTYEQYF.

This clone occurred a few times. The rearrangement joins TRBV4-1 to TRBJ2-3; D perhaps matches TRBD2 (6 bases). V was cut by 4 bases and J by 7 bases, with 15 bases left in between. From germline, CDR1 is MGHRA and CDR2 YSYEKL. The CDR3 has 14 amino acids. CDR3 DNA: TGCGCCAGCAGCCCGCTCGTCCGGGAGTATACGCAGTATTTT. This sequence encodes CASSPLVREYTQYF.

This rearrangement joins TRBV13 to TRBJ1-3; 7 bases are a match to TRBD1. The CDR3 runs 15 residues. Germline V gene data show CDR1 as PRHDT and CDR2 as FYEKMQ (reference sequence). The J segment lost 4 bases and the V segment lost 4 bases, leaving 7 bases of the junction unmatched. CDR3 bases: TGTGCCAGCAGCTCCCCCGGGACAGAGGGAAACACCATATATTTT. This encodes CASSSPGTEGNTIYF. Looking up the rest from reference TRBV13 and TRBJ1-3 gives the full variable domain: AAGVIQSPRHLIKEKRETATLKCYPIPRHDTVYWYQQGPGQDPQFLISFYEKMQSDKGSIPDRFSAQQFSDYHSELNMSSLELGDSALYFCASSSPGTEGNTIYFGEGSWLTVV.

The chain combines TRBV28 with TRBJ2-5, with 7 bases matching TRBD1. The J call may be faulty, since TRBJ2-7 better matches the DNA end. The CDR3 is 14 amino acids. The V gene's germline CDR1 is MDHEN and CDR2 SYDVKM. CDR3: CASRRTGITYEQYF. CDR3 nucleotide sequence: TGTGCCAGCAGACGGACAGGCATCACCTACGAGCAGTACTTC.

The chain joins TRBV25-1 to TRBJ1-2; TRBD1 might be the D (5 bases). Germline V gene data show CDR1 as MGHDK and CDR2 as SYGVNS. V was pared by 4 bases and J by 8 bases, with 14 bases between. The CDR3 consists of 13 residues. The CDR3 spells CASSVTGVGGYTF. In DNA, the CDR3 is TGTGCCAGCAGTGTGACGGGGGTTGGGGGCTACACCTTC.

The V gene is TRBV5-1, the J gene TRBJ1-2; 10 nucleotides match TRBD1. V trimming: 1 base; J trimming: 4 bases; junction bases outside the gene matches: 13. The CDR3 spans 18 residues. Germline CDR1 reads SGHRS; CDR2 reads YFSETQ. CDR3 coding DNA: TGCGCCAGCAGCTTGAATCCTTCGGGACAGGGGACGATCTATGGCTACACCTTC. It yields the protein CASSLNPSGQGTIYGYTF.

On this clone itself: The junction departs from the called germline gene at one end, perhaps through a read error. Other DNA variants within this sample encode the same CDR3. This chain uses TRBV5-6 with TRBJ1-4, with a weak D call TRBD1 (5 bases). The CDR3 consists of 14 residues. Germline lookup yields CDR1 SGHDT and CDR2 YYEEEE. CDR3 coding DNA: TGTGCCAGCAGCCTCCCCGGGGGGAGTGAAAAGCTGTTTTTT. Translation: CASSLPGGSEKLFF.

The chain has TRBV28 and TRBJ2-1; 7 bases match TRBD1. This CDR3 comprises 13 residues. Germline V gene sequence: CDR1 MDHEN, CDR2 SYDVKM. The ends lost 7 bases at V and 13 bases at J; junction bases unmatched: 13. This CDR3 reads CASTLLDRAKQFF. The CDR3 nucleotides read TGTGCCAGCACTCTGCTTGACAGGGCCAAACAGTTCTTC.

V is TRBV11-3 and J is TRBJ2-6; 10 positions agree with TRBD1. The germline CDR1 and CDR2 sequences are SGHNT and YENEEA. Germline trimming cut 5 bases from V and 1 base from J; bases unmatched to any gene: 8. The CDR3 is made up of 18 amino acids. CDR3 sequence: CASSPGTGASSGANVLTF. CDR3 sequence (DNA): TGTGCCAGCAGCCCGGGGACAGGGGCTTCTTCTGGGGCCAACGTCCTGACTTTC.

This rearrangement joins TRBV11-2 to TRBJ2-7, with 8 bases fitting TRBD2. Germline V CDR1 and CDR2: SGHAT, FQNNGV. This CDR3 region has 16 residues. The V gene end was trimmed by 5 bases and the J gene end by 4 bases; junction bases not matched to a gene: 13. The CDR3 DNA reads as TGTGCCAGCAGCGCCCACCGGGAGGGACATAGGTACGAGCAGTACTTC. Translated, it gives CASSAHREGHRYEQYF.